This T cell receptor (beta chain) was identified in a study of spatial heterogeneity in lung cancer. Study-wide findings and caveats: Detection of ubiquitous tumor TCRs in blood was higher at resection than follow-up.

From the 5' RACE reads, TCRdb called clonotypes with MiXCR, one entry per CDR3 protein. This table holds approximately 40,000 distinct CDR3 sequences, 5.2% found once. This CDR3 region has 17 residues. Germline V gene sequence: CDR1 KGHDR, CDR2 SFDVKD. The trim removed 6 bases at V and 4 bases at J, leaving 12 bases unmatched. Noted time point: sample taken at primary tumor resection. Tumor, nontumor lung or frozen PBMC supplied whole RNA, sequenced without sorting. This clonotype was seen many times. Its matching antigen is unknown. The J gene is TRBJ2-2, the V gene TRBV24-1; 8 bases are a match to TRBD2. The starting material was PBMCs, obtained at surgery. The receptor was isolated from a female donor with early-stage non-small cell lung cancer. CDR3 DNA sequence: TGTGCCACCAGTCGCCCGATCGGACTAGCTGCCACCGGGGAGCTGTTTTTT. Amino acid sequence: CATSRPIGLAATGELFF.